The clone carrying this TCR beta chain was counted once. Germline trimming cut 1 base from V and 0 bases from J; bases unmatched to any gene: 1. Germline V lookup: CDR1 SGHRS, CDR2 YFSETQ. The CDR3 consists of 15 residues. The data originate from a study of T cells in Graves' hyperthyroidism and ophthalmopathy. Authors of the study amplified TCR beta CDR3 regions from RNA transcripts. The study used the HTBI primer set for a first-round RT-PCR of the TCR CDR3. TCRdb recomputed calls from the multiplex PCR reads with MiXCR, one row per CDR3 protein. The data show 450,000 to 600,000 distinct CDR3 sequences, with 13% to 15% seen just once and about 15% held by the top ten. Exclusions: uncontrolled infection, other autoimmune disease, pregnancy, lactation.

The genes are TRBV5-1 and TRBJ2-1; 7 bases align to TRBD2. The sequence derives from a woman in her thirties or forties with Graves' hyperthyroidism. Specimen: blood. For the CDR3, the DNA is TGCGCCAGCAGCTTGACTAGCGACTCCTACAATGAGCAGTTCTTC. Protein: CASSLTSDSYNEQFF.